This TCR beta chain was sequenced during a study of shared clonotypes between healthy human individuals (TCRdb year 2020). Regarding the complete study: The cohort included three men and a couple of women between 18 and 49 years of age. Each donor's leukapheresis produced roughly between about 0.9 and 9.5 billion PBMCs. For each donor, CD4 naive and CD4 memory were each given three plates, CD8 naive was given two plates, and CD8 memory was given one plate. Libraries were prepared and TCR repertoires were sequenced by different laboratories using diverse techniques, in order to increase sequencing depth and limit assay-specific biases. Blood TCR repertoires of about 5 healthy adults were deeply sequenced to estimate repertoire size and the extent of clonotype sharing between individuals. The investigation overall reported the following: Only blood was sampled, and tissue TCR repertoires likely differ from those in blood. Pairwise subsampling indicated that sequencing depth was expected to affect the degree of clonotype sharing among donors. Compared with non-shared clonotypes, clonotypes shared by all four sorted-subset donors had higher generation probabilities. Sharing across several donors was observed for about 4.8% of naive CD4, around 3.5% of naive CD8, 2% to 2.5% of memory CD4, and roughly 0.4% of memory CD8 clonotypes. Even with the large sequencing depth, rarefaction of the sorted-subset datasets indicated that sequencing was incomplete. Because the study included only a small number of donors, the genetic and exposure-history diversity represented was limited. Estimated clonotype richness was generally larger for naive than for memory subsets.

The donors were healthy, HIV-negative adults who had no recently reported acute infections or vaccinations. Every donor was a Caucasian adult residing in Nashville, Tennessee, USA. CD4+ T cells were enriched by magnetic negative selection, after which naive cells were positively selected on CD45RA and the negative fraction was taken as the memory subset. Blood was collected by leukapheresis, and PBMCs were isolated by Ficoll-Histopaque density gradient centrifugation and then cryopreserved in liquid nitrogen vapor phase. Analytical flow cytometry was used to check the purity and quantity of every magnetically sorted T cell population. Genomic DNA was isolated from each sorted fraction and quantified by UV absorbance on a Nanodrop 2000c. In its sample, this clone was seen a few times. No cognate antigen has been identified for it. Per-nucleotide qualities are absent, and no much larger clonotype sits a single base away.

The CDR3 goes from the cysteine to the phenylalanine over 12 residues. Of all the DNA, just the CDR3 is kept, 36 bases in frame from base 1. The germline V gene sets CDR1 to MDHEN and CDR2 to SYDVKM. Between the V and J ends, shortened by 2 bases and 10 bases respectively, the junction contains 11 bases. Using the deep immunoSEQ assay, multiplex PCR amplified TCR CDR3 regions from genomic DNA. Extracted genomic DNA from each cell subset was spread evenly across all wells of several immunoSEQ 96-well plates, with each plate serving as a replicate. Each replicate PCR for sorted subsets received around 200 ng genomic DNA, equal to 30,000 or so T cell genomes. Purified libraries were measured with a Qubit 3.0 fluorometer, size-checked on a Bioanalyzer 2100, and measured again with the KAPA Library Quantification kit. Every immunoSEQ 96-well plate was sequenced on a dedicated single-read 150-cycle Illumina NextSeq 550 flow cell. The authors processed their data as follows. The immunoSEQ output contained only junctional sequences without quality scores, so filtering could not match that applied to full-length reads. Sequences were annotated with PyIR, a Python wrapper for IgBLAST v1.9, and V/J genes and CDR3 were assigned using IMGT germline references. Any read was removed if the V/J assignment was weak (E-value above 1e-6), the CDR3 was missing, or the read contained stop codons, out-of-frame junctions, or ambiguous translated residues. V3J clonotypes were defined as sequences sharing an identical inferred V gene, J gene, and CDR3 amino acid sequence. The percentage overlap between two repertoires was calculated by dividing the number of shared unique clonotypes by the size of the smaller repertoire. Three approaches were used to assess repertoire richness: RTK rarefaction, the Chao1 estimator, and Recon v2.1 estimates of unobserved clonotypes. Generation probabilities for all TCRbeta clonotypes obtained by the gDNA method from a handful of donors were computed using OLGA. Not all clones reach the TCRdb copy of this immuneACCESS table, which keeps in-frame sequences only. Checked studies attribute under half of the gap to unresolved V genes and leave the rest unexplained. V and J calls and clone size are copied from that table; D and trimming were computed from the DNA. For this sample there are some 2.4 million clones; roughly 93% appear just once. Clones ranked in the top ten supply around 0.4% of the sample.

The sample consisted of naive CD4+ T cells from PBMCs. In the paper's terms, the cell subset or site label means: CD45RA+ positively selected. The TCR originated in a man younger than 35 in good health. Some clones in this sample may be carry-over from other donors' samples. In this chain, TRBV28 is recombined with TRBJ2-5, with the D gene not confidently named. CDR3 region: CASSLGRRIQYF. The DNA sequence reads TGTGCCAGCAGTTTAGGCAGGCGGATCCAGTACTTC.